These T cell receptor beta chains were read from a single sample in a study of shared clonotypes between healthy human individuals. The data were produced by immunoSEQ multiplex PCR, yet TCRdb's version contains in-frame clones alone and is incomplete. The table lists around 1.4 million clones, about 98.5% of them singletons. Sample: naive CD4+ T cells sorted from blood. Receptor source: a man aged 25 to 45 in good health. The CDR3 runs from the conserved cysteine through the conserved F or W. A D gene is named only where the DNA matches it firmly. The size entry is marked missing in some rows and otherwise reads once, few, many or a size class.

clone_size,v_call,d_call,j_call,cdr3_nt,cdr3_aa
-,TRBV5-5,-,TRBJ2-3,TGTGCCAGCAGCGGGCAGCTCTACACAGATACGCAGTATTTT,CASSGQLYTDTQYF
-,TRBV29-1,-,TRBJ1-1,TGCAGCGTTGAAGACAGGGCCCGTGAAGCTTTCTTT,CSVEDRAREAFF
-,TRBV28,-,TRBJ1-1,TGTGCCAGCAGTCAATTGAACACTGAAGCTTTCTTT,CASSQLNTEAFF
-,TRBV28,-,TRBJ1-5,TGTGCCAGCAGTTTCTTCTCCTCGAGTCAGCCCCAGCATTTT,CASSFFSSSQPQHF
-,TRBV5-1,TRBD1,TRBJ2-7,TGCGCCAGCAGACCCGGGACAGGTCCCTACGAGCAGTACTTC,CASRPGTGPYEQYF
-,TRBV19,TRBD2,TRBJ2-1,TGTGCCAGTAGTTCTCTCGGCGGGAGCTCCTACAATGAGCAGTTCTTC,CASSSLGGSSYNEQFF
-,TRBV9,-,TRBJ2-2,TGTGCCAGCAGCGTAGATCCGGCAGGGGTAAGAAAAGGGGAGCTGTTTTTT,CASSVDPAGVRKGELFF
-,TRBV19,TRBD2,TRBJ2-1,TGTGCCAGTAGTATTACTAGCGGCTACAATGAGCAGTTCTTC,CASSITSGYNEQFF
-,TRBV2,-,TRBJ2-6,TGTGCCAGCAGTGACGAGGGGGCTGGGGCCAACGTCCTGACTTTC,CASSDEGAGANVLTF
-,TRBV12-5,TRBD1,TRBJ2-7,TGTGCTAGTGGCTCCGACAGGGAGTACGAGCAGTACTTC,CASGSDREYEQYF
-,TRBV7-9,-,TRBJ1-5,TGTGCCAGCAGCCCGAGGTCGAATCAGCCCCAGCATTTT,CASSPRSNQPQHF
-,TRBV7-9,-,TRBJ2-7,TGTGCCAGCAGCTTACCCCCACGACAGGTGAGGGAATACGAGCAGTACTTC,CASSLPPRQVREYEQYF
-,TRBV19,TRBD1,TRBJ2-5,TGTGCCACCTGGGACAGGGAAATGACCCAGTACTTC,CATWDREMTQYF
-,TRBV19,-,TRBJ1-5,TGTGCCAGTAGTCCACTTCAATGGCAGCCCCAGCATTTT,CASSPLQWQPQHF
once,TRBV18,TRBD1,TRBJ1-2,TGTGCCAGCTCACCGAGGACAGGACTAAACTATGGCTACACCTTC,CASSPRTGLNYGYTF
-,TRBV6-5,-,TRBJ1-5,TGTGCCAGCAGTTACGGGCAGGGAGGGAATCAGCCCCAGCATTTT,CASSYGQGGNQPQHF
-,TRBV2,-,TRBJ1-1,TGTGCCAGCAGTGAATGGGCGGTGGGAAGAATATCCCCTTCTGGGGTAGCTGAAGCTTTCTTT,CASSEWAVGRISPSGVAEAFF
-,TRBV29-1,TRBD2,TRBJ2-1,TGCAGCGTTCTAGAACTAGCGACTTACAATGAGCAGTTCTTC,CSVLELATYNEQFF
-,TRBV14,-,TRBJ2-7,TGTGCCAGCAGCCAGGCAGGGACCAGCTCCTACGAGCAGTACTTC,CASSQAGTSSYEQYF
once,TRBV10-3,-,TRBJ2-1,TGTGCCATCAGAACTGATTTGAACAATGAGCAGTTCTTC,CAIRTDLNNEQFF
-,TRBV5-4,-,TRBJ2-3,TGTGCCAGCAGCCATAGTGGGAGAACAGATACGCAGTATTTT,CASSHSGRTDTQYF
-,TRBV6-5,TRBD1,TRBJ2-5,TGTGCCAGCAGTTACGGACAGGGCAGGGAGACCCAGTACTTC,CASSYGQGRETQYF
-,TRBV4-1,-,TRBJ1-4,TGCGCCAGCAGCCAAGAGGGCTCCAGGGGAGAAAAACTGTTTTTT,CASSQEGSRGEKLFF
-,TRBV7-9,TRBD2,TRBJ2-1,TGTGCCAGCAGTAGGACTCTAGCGGGAGCGAATGAGCAGTTCTTC,CASSRTLAGANEQFF
-,TRBV5-4,-,TRBJ2-7,TGTGCCAGCCATCGGACGGAGAGGCCCTACGAGCAGTACTTC,CASHRTERPYEQYF
-,TRBV18,-,TRBJ2-2,TGTGCCAGCTCACCGCTGGACAGTGCTCCCGGGGAGCTGTTTTTT,CASSPLDSAPGELFF
-,TRBV28,TRBD2,TRBJ2-1,TGTGCCAGCAGTATAACTAGCGGGATAATCAATGAGCAGTTCTTC,CASSITSGIINEQFF
-,TRBV2,-,TRBJ1-5,TGTGCCAGCAGCCTACAGATTGGGGGGAATCAGCCCCAGCATTTT,CASSLQIGGNQPQHF
-,TRBV27,-,TRBJ2-1,TGTGCCAGCAGTTTTAAAGGGCCCTCCTACAATGAGCAGTTCTTC,CASSFKGPSYNEQFF